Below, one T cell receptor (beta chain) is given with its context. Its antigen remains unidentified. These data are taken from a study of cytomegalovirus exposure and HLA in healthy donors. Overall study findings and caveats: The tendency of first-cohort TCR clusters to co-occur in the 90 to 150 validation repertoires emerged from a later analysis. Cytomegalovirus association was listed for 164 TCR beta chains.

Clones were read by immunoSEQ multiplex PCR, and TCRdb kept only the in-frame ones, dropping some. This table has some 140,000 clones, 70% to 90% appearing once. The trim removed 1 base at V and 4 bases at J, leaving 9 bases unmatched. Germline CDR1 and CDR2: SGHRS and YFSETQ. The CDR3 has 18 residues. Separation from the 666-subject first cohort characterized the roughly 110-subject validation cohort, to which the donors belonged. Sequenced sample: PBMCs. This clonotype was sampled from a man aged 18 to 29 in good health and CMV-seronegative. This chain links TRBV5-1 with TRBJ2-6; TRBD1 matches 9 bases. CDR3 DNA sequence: TGCGCCAGCAGCTTGAGTGGGACAGGGCTTGGCGGGGCCAACGTCCTGACTTTC. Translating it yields CASSLSGTGLGGANVLTF.